The subject of this entry is one T cell receptor beta chain. The data were obtained in a study of T cell changes during pregnancy in multiple sclerosis. The assay was immunoSEQ multiplex PCR, and TCRdb's table has in-frame clones only and misses some. The profile covers approximately 80,000 clones, with 85% to 95% appearing a single time and about 2.3% taken by the ten largest. This sample comprised peripheral blood, obtained in the third trimester of pregnancy. The TCR sequence derives from a female donor with multiple sclerosis, enrolled in a pregnancy study.

The CDR3 region is CASSRMSGSTDTQYF. CDR3 DNA sequence: TGCGCCAGCAGCCGCATGAGCGGAAGCACAGATACGCAGTATTTT. The chain recombines TRBV4-1 with TRBJ2-3; perhaps TRBD2 as D (5 bases). The V gene's germline CDR1 is MGHRA and CDR2 YSYEKL. V lost 4 bases and J 0 bases, leaving 11 bases between the germline ends. This CDR3 spans 15 amino acids.